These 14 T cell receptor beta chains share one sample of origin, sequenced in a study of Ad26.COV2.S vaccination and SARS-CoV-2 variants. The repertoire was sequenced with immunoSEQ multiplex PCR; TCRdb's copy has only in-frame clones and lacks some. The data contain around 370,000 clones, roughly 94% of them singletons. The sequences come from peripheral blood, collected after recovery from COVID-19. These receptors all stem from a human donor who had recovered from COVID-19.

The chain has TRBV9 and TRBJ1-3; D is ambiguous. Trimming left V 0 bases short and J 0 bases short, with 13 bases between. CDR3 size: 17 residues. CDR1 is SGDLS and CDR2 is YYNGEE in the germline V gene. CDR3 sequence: CASSVVEDESSGNTIYF. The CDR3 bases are TGTGCCAGCAGCGTAGTTGAGGACGAGAGCTCTGGAAACACCATATATTTT.

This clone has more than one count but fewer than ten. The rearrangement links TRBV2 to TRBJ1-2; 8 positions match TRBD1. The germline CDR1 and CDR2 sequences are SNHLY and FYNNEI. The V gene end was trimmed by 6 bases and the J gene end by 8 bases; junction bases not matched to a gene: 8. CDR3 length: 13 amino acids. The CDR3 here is CASRVDRGEGYTF. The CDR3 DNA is TGTGCCAGCAGGGTTGACAGGGGCGAGGGCTACACCTTC.

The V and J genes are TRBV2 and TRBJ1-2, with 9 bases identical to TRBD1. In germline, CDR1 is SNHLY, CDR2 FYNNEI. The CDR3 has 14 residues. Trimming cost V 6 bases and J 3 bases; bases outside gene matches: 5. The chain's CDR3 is CASRHRGRDYGYTF. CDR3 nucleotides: TGTGCCAGCAGGCACAGGGGGCGCGACTATGGCTACACCTTC.

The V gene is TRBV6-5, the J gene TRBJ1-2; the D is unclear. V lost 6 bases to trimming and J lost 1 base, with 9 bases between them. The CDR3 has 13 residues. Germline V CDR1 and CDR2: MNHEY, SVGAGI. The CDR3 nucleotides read TGTGCCAGCAGCATCAGTATTAACTATGGCTACACCTTC. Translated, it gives CASSISINYGYTF.

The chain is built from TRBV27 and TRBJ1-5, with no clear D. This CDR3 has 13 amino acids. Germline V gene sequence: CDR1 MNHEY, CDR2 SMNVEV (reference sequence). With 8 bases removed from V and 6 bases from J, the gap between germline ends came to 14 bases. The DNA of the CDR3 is TGTGCCAGCTCAAAGGGTTGGGGTCAGCCCCAGCATTTT. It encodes CASSKGWGQPQHF.

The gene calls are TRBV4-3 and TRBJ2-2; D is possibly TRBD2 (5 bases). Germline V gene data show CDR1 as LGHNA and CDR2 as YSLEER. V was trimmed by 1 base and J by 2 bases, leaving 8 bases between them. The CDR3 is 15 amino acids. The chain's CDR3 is CASSQVTGNTGELFF. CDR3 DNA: TGCGCCAGCAGCCAAGTGACGGGAAACACCGGGGAGCTGTTTTTT.

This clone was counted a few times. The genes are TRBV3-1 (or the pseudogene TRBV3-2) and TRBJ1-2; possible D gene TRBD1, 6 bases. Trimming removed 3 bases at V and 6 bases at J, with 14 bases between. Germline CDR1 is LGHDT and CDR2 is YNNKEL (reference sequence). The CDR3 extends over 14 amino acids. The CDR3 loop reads CASSHGKTGNGYTF. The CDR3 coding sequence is TGTGCCAGCAGCCATGGGAAAACAGGGAATGGCTACACCTTC.

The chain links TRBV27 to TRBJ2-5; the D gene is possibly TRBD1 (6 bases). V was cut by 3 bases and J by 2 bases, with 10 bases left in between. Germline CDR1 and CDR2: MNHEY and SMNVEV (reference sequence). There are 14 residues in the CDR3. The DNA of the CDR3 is TGTGCCAGCAGTTTCAGGGGTCGGCAAGAGACCCAGTACTTC. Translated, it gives CASSFRGRQETQYF.

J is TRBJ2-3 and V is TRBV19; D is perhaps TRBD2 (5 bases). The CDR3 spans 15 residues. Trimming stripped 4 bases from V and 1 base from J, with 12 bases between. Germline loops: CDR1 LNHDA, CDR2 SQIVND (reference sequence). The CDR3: CASSKFGVGTDTQYF. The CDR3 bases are TGTGCCAGTAGTAAGTTCGGGGTTGGCACAGATACGCAGTATTTT.

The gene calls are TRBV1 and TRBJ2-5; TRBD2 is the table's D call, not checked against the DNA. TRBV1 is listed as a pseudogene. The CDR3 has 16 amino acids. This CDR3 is CTSSQDELQKEETQYF. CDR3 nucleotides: TGCACCAGCAGCCAAGATGAACTCCAGAAGGAGGAGACCCAGTACTTC.

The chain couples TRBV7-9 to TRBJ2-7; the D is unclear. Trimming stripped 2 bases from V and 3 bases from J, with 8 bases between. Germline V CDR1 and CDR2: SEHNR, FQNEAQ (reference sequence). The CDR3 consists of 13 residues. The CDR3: CASSLRSGYEQYF. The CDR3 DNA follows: TGTGCCAGCAGCTTAAGGTCCGGCTACGAGCAGTACTTC.

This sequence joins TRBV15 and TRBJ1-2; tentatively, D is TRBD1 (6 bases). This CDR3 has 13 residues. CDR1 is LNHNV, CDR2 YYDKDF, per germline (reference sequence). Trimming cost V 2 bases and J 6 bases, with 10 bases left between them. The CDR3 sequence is CATSRRQVDGYTF. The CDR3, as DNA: TGTGCCACCAGCAGACGACAGGTCGATGGCTACACCTTC.

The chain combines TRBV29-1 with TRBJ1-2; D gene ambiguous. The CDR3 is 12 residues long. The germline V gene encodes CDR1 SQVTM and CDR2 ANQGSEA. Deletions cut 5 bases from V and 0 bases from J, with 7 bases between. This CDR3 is CSVQPPNYGYTF. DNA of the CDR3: TGCAGCGTTCAACCGCCTAACTATGGCTACACCTTC.

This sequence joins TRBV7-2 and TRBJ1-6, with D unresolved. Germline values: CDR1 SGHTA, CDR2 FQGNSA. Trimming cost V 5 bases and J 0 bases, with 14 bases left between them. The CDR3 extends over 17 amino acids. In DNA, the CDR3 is TGTGCCAGCAGCCCCGCGTCCGGGAGCTCCTATAATTCACCCCTCCACTTT. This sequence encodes CASSPASGSSYNSPLHF.